This T cell receptor (beta chain) was profiled in a study of cytomegalovirus exposure and HLA in healthy donors. Study results and limitations: Relative to equally common others, HLA-associated TCR beta chains showed greater clonal expansion in a later analysis. Exclusion as indistinguishable affected some V segments, including TRBV6-2 and TRBV6-3. Specific recognition of CMV antigens was confirmed in vitro for a few chains (all CMV-associated).

The germline V gene encodes CDR1 SGHRS and CDR2 YFSETQ. The CDR3 spans 14 residues. V trimming: 4 bases; J trimming: 5 bases; junction bases outside the gene matches: 8. As concerns this clone: Its antigen is unknown.

The study ran its PCR with 60 Vbeta and 13 Jbeta primers. Per the study methods: Later reanalysis found 75 million to 95 million unique TCR beta chains, roughly 10 million of them shared. The assay was immunoSEQ multiplex PCR, and TCRdb's table has in-frame clones only and misses some. V, J and clone size are those of that table, while D and trimming were read from the DNA. The sample gives some 180,000 clones, less than 80% of which show up once; roughly 1.6% is in the top ten. J is TRBJ2-5 and V is TRBV5-1; 7 bases are shared with TRBD1. The sequencing sample was made of PBMCs. The receptor's source is a man aged 18-30 years in good health and CMV-seronegative. The CDR3: CASSPGQSKETQYF. The CDR3 DNA reads TGCGCCAGCAGCCCGGGACAGTCAAAGGAGACCCAGTACTTC.